The next 27 T cell receptor beta chains were all read from a single sample in a study of cytomegalovirus exposure and HLA in healthy donors. 60 Vbeta and 13 Jbeta primers were used in PCR. TCRdb's copy holds only in-frame clones and misses some; the assay was immunoSEQ multiplex PCR. The table records 110,000 to 150,000 clones, over 8% of them present only once. The sample taken for sequencing was PBMCs. These receptors all come from a male donor in good health and CMV-seronegative.

The chain employs TRBV6-1 and TRBJ2-7, with TRBD1 matching 11 bases. This CDR3 has 15 residues. From germline, CDR1 is MNHNS and CDR2 SASEGT. J gave up 2 bases and V 5 bases, and 5 bases lay outside the gene matches. CDR3 sequence: CASSRTGGRAYEQYF. CDR3 in DNA: TGTGCCAGCAGTCGGACAGGGGGCCGTGCCTACGAGCAGTACTTC.

This clone has more than one count but fewer than ten. The chain joins TRBV5-1 to TRBJ1-5, with D possibly being TRBD1 (5 bases). The CDR3 sequence is 15 residues long. The V end was cut by 0 bases, the J end by 1 base, with 8 bases between. CDR1 is SGHRS and CDR2 is YFSETQ in the germline V gene. DNA of the CDR3: TGCGCCAGCAGCTTGGTGGGGGGAAGCAATCAGCCCCAGCATTTT. The encoded protein is CASSLVGGSNQPQHF.

This clone was counted only a few times. The V and J genes are TRBV5-6 and TRBJ1-6; unclear D gene. V was trimmed by 7 bases and J by 4 bases, leaving 6 bases between them. CDR1 is SGHDT, CDR2 YYEEEE, per germline. CDR3 length: 12 amino acids. DNA for the CDR3: TGTGCCAGCGGAGAATATAATTCACCCCTCCACTTT. Amino acids: CASGEYNSPLHF. The whole variable domain, filled in from reference TRBV5-6 and TRBJ1-6, reads DAGVTQSPTHLIKTRGQQVTLRCSPKSGHDTVSWYQQALGQGPQFIFQYYEEEERQRGNFPDRFSGHQFPNYSSELNVNALLLGDSALYLCASGEYNSPLHFGNGTRLTVT.

This chain connects TRBV28 to TRBJ2-5; 11 bases agree with TRBD1. The V gene end was trimmed by 3 bases and the J gene end by 4 bases; junction bases not matched to a gene: 4. Looked up from germline, CDR1 is MDHEN and CDR2 is SYDVKM. This CDR3 contains 15 residues. The CDR3 DNA follows: TGTGCCAGCAGTTTCCTGGACAGGGGGCGAGAGACCCAGTACTTC. Translation gives CASSFLDRGRETQYF.

This chain joins TRBV7-2 and TRBJ2-3; 7 bases agree with TRBD2. In germline, CDR1 is SGHTA, CDR2 FQGNSA. V gave up 4 bases and J gave up 3 bases; unmatched junction bases: 7. The CDR3 runs to 15 residues. CDR3 nucleotide sequence: TGTGCCAGCAGCTACCGGGGCGGGAGAACAGATACGCAGTATTTT. It encodes CASSYRGGRTDTQYF.

The table lists this clone with a few counts. Here the CDR3 DNA reads TGTGCCAGCAGTTACCCGCGGGACAGCTATGGCTACACCTTC. Amino acid sequence: CASSYPRDSYGYTF. This chain joins TRBV6-5 and TRBJ1-2; 7 positions agree with TRBD1. Germline-derived CDR1 and CDR2 are MNHEY and SVGAGI. CDR3 size: 14 residues. V trimming: 2 bases; J trimming: 4 bases; junction bases outside the gene matches: 4.

This rearrangement joins TRBV11-2 to TRBJ2-7; 8 nucleotides line up with TRBD1. The length of the CDR3 is 12 residues. V lost 10 bases, J lost 5 bases, and 7 bases stayed unmatched. Germline V gene sequence: CDR1 SGHAT, CDR2 FQNNGV. The CDR3 DNA reads as TGTGCCACCAGACAGGGGAAAAACGAGCAGTACTTC. Translation gives CATRQGKNEQYF.

This chain joins TRBV6-5 and TRBJ1-1; D gene unclear. CDR3 size: 12 residues. CDR1 and CDR2 (germline): MNHEY, SVGAGI. V dropped 7 bases and J dropped 9 bases, with 15 bases sitting between them. The DNA for the CDR3 is TGTGCCAGCACCGACACTCAGGCTAAAGCTTTCTTT. It codes for CASTDTQAKAFF.

This clone came up a few times. The J gene is TRBJ2-3, the V gene TRBV7-9; D call uncertain. The length of the CDR3 is 14 residues. The germline CDR1 and CDR2 sequences are SEHNR and FQNEAQ (reference sequence). V dropped 6 bases and J dropped 3 bases, with 13 bases sitting between them. The CDR3 reads CASSPHTVTDTQYF. The DNA of the CDR3 is TGTGCCAGCAGTCCCCATACTGTTACAGATACGCAGTATTTT.

CDR3: CASRRGQGADEQFF. The CDR3 region has the DNA TGCGCCAGCAGAAGGGGACAGGGGGCTGATGAGCAGTTCTTC. The chain uses TRBV5-1 and TRBJ2-1; 12 bases map to TRBD1. The trim removed 5 bases at V and 8 bases at J, leaving 5 bases unmatched. The length of the CDR3 is 14 residues. Germline loops: CDR1 SGHRS, CDR2 YFSETQ.

The gene calls are TRBV4-1 and TRBJ2-1; D is perhaps TRBD2 (6 bases). V was cut by 3 bases and J by 12 bases, with 15 bases left in between. The germline gives CDR1 MGHRA, CDR2 YSYEKL. The CDR3 consists of 13 residues. Written as DNA, the CDR3 is TGCGCCAGCAGCCAGGGGACTGTAAGGGGGCAGTTCTTC. Its protein is CASSQGTVRGQFF.

CDR3 DNA sequence: TGTGCCAGCAGCTTAGATTCGGACATGGCAAACACCATATATTTT. The encoded protein is CASSLDSDMANTIYF. The gene calls are TRBV7-2 and TRBJ1-3; possible D gene TRBD1, 5 bases. Trimming removed 1 base at V and 6 bases at J, with 13 bases between. From germline, CDR1 is SGHTA and CDR2 FQGNSA. The CDR3 is 15 amino acids.

This clone occurred a few times. This chain links TRBV6-5 with TRBJ1-2; D ambiguous. Deletions cut 0 bases from V and 2 bases from J, with 10 bases between. The germline V gene encodes CDR1 MNHEY and CDR2 SVGAGI. This CDR3 is 15 amino acids long. The CDR3 nucleotides are TGTGCCAGCAGTTACTCGTTTCGGGGAAACTATGGCTACACCTTC. Its translation is CASSYSFRGNYGYTF.

This clone was found a few times. The chain links TRBV4-1 to TRBJ1-2, with a weak D call TRBD1 (5 bases). Between the trimmed V and J ends, which lost 4 bases and 4 bases, there was a span of 13 bases. The CDR3 totals 14 residues. CDR1 is MGHRA and CDR2 is YSYEKL in the germline V gene. CDR3 region: CASSPGRGIYGYTF. CDR3 bases: TGCGCCAGCAGCCCGGGGCGGGGGATCTATGGCTACACCTTC.

The V gene is TRBV4-3, the J gene TRBJ2-1; 14 bases map to TRBD2. Germline lookup yields CDR1 LGHNA and CDR2 YSLEER. The CDR3 has 17 residues. J lost 5 bases, V lost 0 bases, and 3 bases had no gene match. The CDR3 DNA reads TGCGCCAGCAGCCAAGATAGGGGACTAGCGGGGGACAATGAGCAGTTCTTC. This gives the protein CASSQDRGLAGDNEQFF.

The chain links TRBV4-1 to TRBJ1-1; 7 bases map to TRBD1. Germline CDR1 and CDR2: MGHRA and YSYEKL. V lost 1 base to trimming and J lost 4 bases; unmatched junction nucleotides: 3. The length of the CDR3 is 14 residues. Here the CDR3 DNA reads TGCGCCAGCAGCCAAGTGCCAGGGGGCACTGAAGCTTTCTTT. It is translated as CASSQVPGGTEAFF.

The chain couples TRBV7-2 to TRBJ2-1; D possibly corresponds to TRBD1 (6 bases). Germline V gives CDR1 SGHTA, CDR2 FQGNSA. This CDR3 spans 15 amino acids. Deletions cut 5 bases from V and 0 bases from J, with 11 bases between. CDR3 in amino acids: CASSGQRSSYNEQFF. The DNA of the CDR3 is TGTGCCAGCAGCGGACAGAGAAGCTCCTACAATGAGCAGTTCTTC.

The CDR3 is CASSIDPGTGLIHEQYF. The DNA of the CDR3 is TGTGCCAGTAGTATAGATCCCGGGACAGGGCTTATCCACGAGCAGTACTTC. The chain combines TRBV19 with TRBJ2-7; 9 nucleotides match TRBD1. Trimming at V came to 0 bases and at J to 5 bases, leaving 11 bases not matched to a gene. Germline CDR1 is LNHDA and CDR2 is SQIVND (reference sequence). CDR3 length: 17 residues.

This clone was detected a few times. The chain employs TRBV6-5 and TRBJ2-1; TRBD2 matches at 9 bases. CDR1 is MNHEY and CDR2 is SVGAGI in the germline V gene. The CDR3 has 15 amino acids. V was pared by 6 bases and J by 1 base, with 4 bases of the junction left unmatched. CDR3 in DNA: TGTGCCAGCAGCCGCGGGAGGGGGTCCTACAATGAGCAGTTCTTC. It specifies CASSRGRGSYNEQFF.

This rearrangement joins TRBV4-2 to TRBJ1-1, with D possibly matching TRBD1 (5 bases). CDR3 length equals 16 residues. V was trimmed by 0 bases and J by 5 bases, leaving 16 bases between them. CDR1 is LGHNA and CDR2 is YNFKEQ in the germline V gene. The CDR3 protein is CASSQEEKGRWTEAFF. CDR3 DNA: TGTGCCAGCAGCCAAGAAGAAAAGGGGCGCTGGACTGAAGCTTTCTTT.

The chain uses TRBV4-3 and TRBJ2-1; maybe TRBD1 (5 bases). The germline gives CDR1 LGHNA, CDR2 YSLEER. The CDR3 is 16 amino acids. The germline V and J ends were trimmed by 0 bases and 7 bases, with 16 bases remaining between them. CDR3 sequence (DNA): TGCGCCAGCAGCCAAGATCAAACGGGCTGGACAAATGAGCAGTTCTTC. It encodes CASSQDQTGWTNEQFF.

This clone appeared a few times. The V call is TRBV28, the J call TRBJ2-1; D perhaps matches TRBD2 (6 bases). With 3 bases removed from V and 8 bases from J, the gap between germline ends came to 32 bases. The CDR3 extends over 20 amino acids. Germline CDR1 reads MDHEN; CDR2 reads SYDVKM. CDR3 DNA sequence: TGTGCCAGCAGTTTTTGGGGGAGGAAGCAGGACTTTCCAGGGCCCCATGAGCAGTTCTTC. Its translation: CASSFWGRKQDFPGPHEQFF.

V is TRBV5-1 and J is TRBJ1-4; D is possibly TRBD1 (5 bases). This CDR3 is 14 amino acids long. Deletions cut 4 bases from V and 8 bases from J, with 15 bases between. Germline V gene lookup returns CDR1 SGHRS and CDR2 YFSETQ. The CDR3 DNA sequence: TGCGCCAGCAGCCTTGGGACCGGGAGGGAAAAACTGTTTTTT. This translates into CASSLGTGREKLFF. Supplemented by reference TRBV5-1 and TRBJ1-4, the full variable domain reads KAGVTQTPRYLIKTRGQQVTLSCSPISGHRSVSWYQQTPGQGLQFLFEYFSETQRNKGNFPGRFSGRQFSNSRSEMNVSTLELGDSALYLCASSLGTGREKLFFGSGTQLSVL.

This CDR3 is CASSSPRLLFEKLFF. The CDR3 DNA sequence: TGTGCCAGCAGTTCACCAAGACTCCTGTTCGAAAAACTGTTTTTT. The gene calls are TRBV28 and TRBJ1-4; D is uncertain. This CDR3 is built from 15 residues. The V end lost 4 bases, the J end lost 8 bases, and 17 bases lay between the germline ends. Germline assignment: CDR1 MDHEN and CDR2 SYDVKM.

J is TRBJ1-2 and V is TRBV4-1; 8 nucleotides line up with TRBD1. Trimming removed 3 bases from V and 4 bases from J; junction bases left unmatched: 4. CDR3 length equals 14 residues. The germline CDR1 and CDR2 sequences are MGHRA and YSYEKL. The CDR3 spells CASSQDTGGYGYTF. CDR3 nucleotide sequence: TGCGCCAGCAGCCAGGATACAGGGGGCTATGGCTACACCTTC.

This clone was observed a few times. This chain connects TRBV27 to TRBJ2-1; 7 positions agree with TRBD2. This CDR3 region has 14 residues. The V gene end was trimmed by 3 bases and the J gene end by 8 bases; junction bases not matched to a gene: 7. Germline loops: CDR1 MNHEY, CDR2 SMNVEV (reference sequence). The CDR3 DNA sequence: TGTGCCAGCAGTTTTGGCGGGAGAGGCGATGAGCAGTTCTTC. Residues: CASSFGGRGDEQFF.

The V and J genes are TRBV10-3 and TRBJ1-2; maybe TRBD1 (5 bases). Germline lookup yields CDR1 ENHRY and CDR2 SYGVKD. The CDR3 consists of 13 residues. Trimming removed 4 bases from V and 7 bases from J, with 13 bases in between. For the CDR3, the DNA is TGTGCCATCAGTGGGCTGCAGGGCCGTGGCTACACCTTC. This gives the protein CAISGLQGRGYTF.